Presented here are 10 T cell receptor beta chains from one specimen sequenced in a study of blood T cell repertoires in COVID-19. Only in-frame clones appear in the TCRdb table, and some are missing; sequencing was by immunoSEQ multiplex PCR. The sample comprises around 60,000 clones, approximately 84% of which are singletons, and 16% rests with the top ten. Source material: peripheral blood. These receptors all come from a man in his sixties with COVID-19, enrolled during active disease.

The chain couples TRBV7-2 to TRBJ2-5, with D perhaps matching TRBD2 (6 bases). V was clipped by 3 bases and J by 2 bases, with 10 bases between them. The CDR3 length is 14 residues. Germline CDR1 and CDR2: SGHTA and FQGNSA. The CDR3 sequence is CASSLGSGQETQYF. The CDR3 DNA reads as TGTGCCAGCAGCTTGGGCAGCGGGCAAGAGACCCAGTACTTC.

The chain uses TRBV19 and TRBJ1-1, with no clear D. CDR1 is LNHDA, CDR2 SQIVND, per germline (reference sequence). Trimming removed 4 bases at V and 7 bases at J, with 19 bases between. The CDR3 contains 15 residues. The CDR3 here is CASSTLEAEKGEAFF. DNA of the CDR3: TGTGCCAGTAGTACCCTGGAGGCTGAGAAGGGTGAAGCTTTCTTT.

The J gene is TRBJ2-3, the V gene TRBV30; TRBD2 matches 7 bases. With 0 bases clipped from V and 7 bases from J, the junction kept 16 bases outside the gene matches. The CDR3 has 17 amino acids. Germline V lookup: CDR1 GTSNPN, CDR2 SVGIG (reference sequence). Written as DNA, the CDR3 is TGTGCCTGGAGTGTAGGAGCGGGACGACCTGGCATGTATACGCAGTATTTT. The encoded protein is CAWSVGAGRPGMYTQYF.

This clone was counted between two and nine times. The chain uses TRBV7-2 and TRBJ2-1; D perhaps matches TRBD2 (6 bases). There are 18 residues in the CDR3. CDR1 SGHTA and CDR2 FQGNSA come from the germline V gene. Trimming stripped 8 bases from V and 0 bases from J, with 23 bases between. The CDR3 region is CASRGAAQSLSSYNEQFF. CDR3 bases: TGTGCCAGCCGCGGGGCAGCACAATCTTTGAGCTCCTACAATGAGCAGTTCTTC.

The V gene is TRBV9, the J gene TRBJ2-5; tentatively, D is TRBD1 (6 bases). Per the germline V gene, CDR1 is SGDLS and CDR2 is YYNGEE. The CDR3 length is 14 residues. The V and J ends lost 4 bases and 1 base respectively, with 11 bases between them. The CDR3 sequence: CASSPGQLQETQYF. The CDR3 nucleotides read TGTGCCAGCAGCCCTGGACAGCTCCAAGAGACCCAGTACTTC.

This clone has only one observation. This CDR3 is CASRRQGGREAFF. The CDR3 DNA is TGTGCCAGTAGGCGACAGGGAGGTAGGGAAGCTTTCTTT. This chain links TRBV19 with TRBJ1-1; the match to TRBD1 covers 7 bases. This CDR3 has 13 residues. V trimming: 6 bases; J trimming: 8 bases; junction bases outside the gene matches: 9. Germline V gene data show CDR1 as LNHDA and CDR2 as SQIVND (reference sequence).

The V gene is TRBV5-6, the J gene TRBJ2-2; 9 bases line up with TRBD2. This CDR3 comprises 17 residues. The junction had 8 bases not matched to a gene; V was cut back by 2 bases and J by 3 bases. Germline lookup yields CDR1 SGHDT and CDR2 YYEEEE. The CDR3 sequence is CASSFPEAGGDTGELFF. The CDR3 DNA sequence: TGTGCCAGCAGCTTCCCGGAGGCGGGAGGGGACACCGGGGAGCTGTTTTTT.

The chain has TRBV18 and TRBJ2-3; 7 bases match TRBD1. This CDR3 spans 13 amino acids. Losses at the gene ends were 4 bases for V and 6 bases for J; bases not matched to a gene: 4. The V gene's germline CDR1 is KGHSH and CDR2 LQKENI. CDR3 sequence: CASSRGGRDTQYF. The CDR3 bases are TGTGCCAGCTCACGAGGGGGCAGGGATACGCAGTATTTT.

The CDR3 nucleotides read TGTGCCAGCAGCAAACTCCCCTGCAGGGGGCCCTATAGCAATCAGCCCCAGCATTTT. This codes for CASSKLPCRGPYSNQPQHF. The rearrangement links TRBV21-1 to TRBJ1-5; TRBD1, as called in the table, went unchecked against the DNA. TRBV21-1 constitutes a pseudogene. There are 19 residues in the CDR3.

The chain carries TRBV18 and TRBJ1-1, with 9 bases identical to TRBD1. The trim removed 3 bases at V and 0 bases at J, leaving 5 bases unmatched. CDR3 length equals 16 residues. Per the germline V gene, CDR1 is KGHSH and CDR2 is LQKENI. In DNA form, the CDR3 reads TGTGCCAGCTCACCCGGGACAGGGACTTTGAACACTGAAGCTTTCTTT. Residues: CASSPGTGTLNTEAFF.